Presented here are 18 T cell receptor beta chains from one specimen sequenced in a study of blood T cell repertoires in COVID-19. Profiling relied on immunoSEQ multiplex PCR, and the TCRdb table lists in-frame clones only, not all of them. The sample carries under 400,000 clones, about 92% recorded once. The sequencing sample was made of peripheral blood. The receptors originated from a woman aged 55 to 70 with COVID-19, enrolled during active disease.

V and J are TRBV7-2 and TRBJ1-6, with 10 bases lining up with TRBD1. The length of the CDR3 is 15 residues. The J segment lost 8 bases and the V segment lost 5 bases, leaving 6 bases of the junction unmatched. Looked up from germline, CDR1 is SGHTA and CDR2 is FQGNSA. CDR3 in amino acids: CASSPWTGGDSPLHF. For the CDR3, the DNA is TGTGCCAGCAGCCCATGGACAGGGGGTGATTCACCCCTCCACTTT.

This chain links TRBV5-1 with TRBJ2-5, with D perhaps matching TRBD1 (6 bases). Germline loops: CDR1 SGHRS, CDR2 YFSETQ. V dropped 5 bases and J dropped 2 bases, with 19 bases sitting between them. The CDR3 has 16 amino acids. The CDR3 bases are TGCGCCAGCAGTTTTGGGCCAACAGGGCAACAAGAGACCCAGTACTTC. The encoded protein is CASSFGPTGQQETQYF.

The CDR3: CASRVRSGVYYGYTF. The DNA of the CDR3 is TGTGCCAGCAGAGTCCGGTCGGGGGTTTACTATGGCTACACCTTC. J is TRBJ1-2 and V is TRBV6-5; D might be TRBD1 (5 bases). Germline V gene sequence: CDR1 MNHEY, CDR2 SVGAGI. V dropped 6 bases and J dropped 3 bases, with 17 bases sitting between them. The CDR3 is 15 residues long.

In nucleotides, the CDR3 is TGTGCCAGCAGCCAGGACAGGGGGCAATTAAGCACTGAAGCTTTCTTT. This translates into CASSQDRGQLSTEAFF. This chain links TRBV13 with TRBJ1-1, with 11 bases aligning to TRBD1. With V trimmed by 5 bases and J by 4 bases, 9 bases remained unmatched. Germline CDR1 and CDR2: PRHDT and FYEKMQ (reference sequence). The CDR3 runs to 16 residues.

This chain uses TRBV19 with TRBJ2-1, with TRBD1 matching 8 bases. V lost 0 bases to trimming and J lost 7 bases; unmatched junction nucleotides: 2. The CDR3 runs to 14 residues. The V gene's germline CDR1 is LNHDA and CDR2 SQIVND (reference sequence). CDR3 region: CASSIDWTGNEQFF. The CDR3, as DNA: TGTGCCAGTAGTATAGATTGGACAGGGAATGAGCAGTTCTTC.

The chain recombines TRBV5-6 with TRBJ1-2; 7 nucleotides agree with TRBD1. The germline V gene has CDR1 SGHDT and CDR2 YYEEEE. The ends lost 5 bases at V and 6 bases at J; junction bases unmatched: 10. The CDR3 is 14 amino acids. The DNA of the CDR3 is TGTGCCAGCAGGTTAGGGGGCCTAAGAGATGGCTACACCTTC. The encoded protein is CASRLGGLRDGYTF.

The chain carries TRBV11-2 and TRBJ2-4; 13 nucleotides agree with TRBD2. Germline V lookup: CDR1 SGHAT, CDR2 FQNNGV. This CDR3 is 17 amino acids long. V trimming: 5 bases; J trimming: 0 bases; junction bases outside the gene matches: 4. CDR3 DNA: TGTGCCAGCAGCAGGACTAGCGGGGGCCTAGCCAAAAACATTCAGTACTTC. It codes for CASSRTSGGLAKNIQYF.

The chain uses TRBV7-2 and TRBJ2-1; no definite D call. The CDR3 totals 14 residues. Germline V CDR1 and CDR2: SGHTA, FQGNSA. V was clipped by 4 bases and J by 2 bases, with 9 bases between them. This CDR3 reads CASSYRETYNEQFF. DNA of the CDR3: TGTGCCAGCAGCTACCGAGAAACCTACAATGAGCAGTTCTTC.

The gene calls are TRBV5-1 and TRBJ1-6, with 9 bases matching TRBD1. In germline, CDR1 is SGHRS, CDR2 YFSETQ. V lost 5 bases and J lost 8; bases outside the gene matches: 5. This CDR3 has 14 amino acids. DNA of the CDR3: TGCGCCAGCAGTCCCGACAGGGGGGATTCACCCCTCCACTTT. Amino acids: CASSPDRGDSPLHF.

This clone is a singleton in its sample. V usage is TRBV5-1 and J usage is TRBJ1-5; D possibly corresponds to TRBD1 (5 bases). The CDR3 length is 16 residues. The germline V gene has CDR1 SGHRS and CDR2 YFSETQ. The ends were cut back, 0 bases at V and 4 bases at J, with 14 bases in the middle. The CDR3 DNA sequence: TGCGCCAGCAGCTTGGGGCTGGGGACTGAGAATCAGCCCCAGCATTTT. Its translation is CASSLGLGTENQPQHF.

The rearrangement uses TRBV2 and TRBJ2-1; weak D call: TRBD2 (5 bases). V gave up 7 bases and J gave up 3 bases, with 13 bases separating them. The CDR3 extends over 14 amino acids. Germline CDR1 SNHLY, CDR2 FYNNEI. The CDR3 is CASIRGSLYNEQFF. DNA of the CDR3: TGTGCCAGCATCCGAGGGTCCCTCTACAATGAGCAGTTCTTC.

The V and J genes are TRBV9 and TRBJ2-2; D is perhaps TRBD1 (6 bases). Germline CDR1 SGDLS, CDR2 YYNGEE. V dropped 4 bases and J dropped 0 bases, with 13 bases sitting between them. This CDR3 has 16 amino acids. CDR3 sequence (DNA): TGTGCCAGCAGCCAACAGGGATCCCCGAACACCGGGGAGCTGTTTTTT. Its protein product is CASSQQGSPNTGELFF.

A single count supports this clone. The CDR3 reads CASRGYGVSYNEQFF. In DNA form, the CDR3 reads TGTGCCAGCAGGGGCTACGGGGTCAGCTACAATGAGCAGTTCTTC. The rearrangement links TRBV7-8 to TRBJ2-1; TRBD2 is a possible D gene (5 bases). The CDR3 has 15 amino acids. The germline V and J ends were trimmed by 6 bases and 3 bases, with 15 bases remaining between them. Germline-derived CDR1 and CDR2 are SGHVS and FQNEAQ.

This rearrangement joins TRBV5-4 to TRBJ1-1; D gene unclear. Per the germline V gene, CDR1 is SGHNT and CDR2 is YYREEE (reference sequence). This CDR3 is built from 13 residues. V gave up 4 bases and J gave up 4 bases, with 11 bases separating them. CDR3 protein: CASSRRAGTEAFF. CDR3 nucleotides: TGTGCCAGCAGCCGTCGGGCGGGCACTGAAGCTTTCTTT.

The rearrangement joins TRBV28 to TRBJ1-1, with D unclear. V gave up 5 bases and J gave up 6 bases, with 10 bases separating them. The CDR3 extends over 12 amino acids. Germline V gene sequence: CDR1 MDHEN, CDR2 SYDVKM. CDR3 protein: CASSPHWSEAFF. CDR3 nucleotides: TGTGCCAGCAGTCCTCACTGGTCTGAAGCTTTCTTT.

This chain uses TRBV9 with TRBJ1-4; D is ambiguous. The CDR3 totals 12 residues. The V end was cut by 7 bases, the J end by 2 bases, with 6 bases between. Per germline, CDR1 SGDLS and CDR2 YYNGEE. In nucleotides, the CDR3 is TGTGCCAGCTCCCGGACTAATGAAAAACTGTTTTTT. Its translation is CASSRTNEKLFF.

The gene calls are TRBV27 and TRBJ1-5; maybe TRBD1 (6 bases). The length of the CDR3 is 15 residues. CDR1 is MNHEY, CDR2 SMNVEV, per germline (reference sequence). Trimming took off 6 bases at V and 8 bases at J, with 20 bases between the two ends. The CDR3 region has the DNA TGTGCCAGCAGGATAACGAGGGGGTATGGGGAGCCCCAGCATTTT. It specifies CASRITRGYGEPQHF.

The chain recombines TRBV11-2 with TRBJ1-2; a weak D match, TRBD1 (6 bases). The CDR3 totals 15 residues. V dropped 4 bases and J dropped 0 bases, with 12 bases sitting between them. The germline CDR1 and CDR2 sequences are SGHAT and FQNNGV. This CDR3 reads CASSSHRASNYGYTF. CDR3 coding DNA: TGTGCCAGCAGCTCTCACAGGGCCTCTAACTATGGCTACACCTTC.